The next 12 T cell receptor beta chains were all read from a single sample in a study of shared clonotypes between healthy human individuals. Data came from immunoSEQ multiplex PCR; TCRdb stores just in-frame clones and leaves some out. This sample has about 490,000 clones, with 81% found just once. Sequenced material: PBMCs. The receptors were gathered from a woman in her forties in good health. Some clones in this sample may be carry-over from other donors' samples.

The CDR3 bases are TGTGCCAGCAGCCCGCGGACAGATGTGAGGTTTAAAGATGGCTACACCTTC. It is translated as CASSPRTDVRFKDGYTF. V is TRBV11-2 and J is TRBJ1-2; TRBD1 is a possible D gene (6 bases). V lost 5 bases, J lost 6 bases, and 25 bases lay in between. CDR1 and CDR2 (germline): SGHAT, FQNNGV. CDR3 length: 17 residues. The complete variable domain, with remaining parts taken from reference TRBV11-2 and TRBJ1-2, reads EAGVAQSPRYKIIEKRQSVAFWCNPISGHATLYWYQQILGQGPKLLIQFQNNGVVDDSQLPKDRFSAERLKGVDSTLKIQPAKLEDSAVYLCASSPRTDVRFKDGYTFGSGTRLTVV.

This sequence joins TRBV7-2 and TRBJ2-7; TRBD1 matches at 9 bases. Germline assignment: CDR1 SGHTA and CDR2 FQGNSA. This CDR3 is 14 amino acids long. V shed 5 bases, J shed 6 bases, and the junction held 8 bases outside the gene matches. The CDR3 DNA follows: TGTGCCAGCAGCCTAGTACAGGGGGCTCGCGAGCAGTACTTC. This translates into CASSLVQGAREQYF.

The chain joins TRBV15 to TRBJ2-7; D possibly matches TRBD1 or TRBD2 (5 bases each). Germline V gene data show CDR1 as LNHNV and CDR2 as YYDKDF (reference sequence). The CDR3 sequence is 15 residues long. V was cut by 0 bases and J by 5 bases, with 14 bases left in between. The CDR3, as DNA: TGTGCCACCAGCAGAGATGGGGGAGAGTGGAACGAGCAGTACTTC. This gives the protein CATSRDGGEWNEQYF.

As concerns this clone: With a far larger clone one base away, a read error is the likely cause. Other DNA sequences from this sample encode an identical CDR3 as well. The chain couples TRBV6-4 to TRBJ2-1; possibly TRBD2 for D (5 bases). With 0 bases removed from V and 6 bases from J, the gap between germline ends came to 15 bases. This CDR3 is built from 16 residues. Germline assignment: CDR1 MRHNA and CDR2 SNTAGT. CDR3 DNA sequence: TGTGCCAGCAGTGACTCGGAGGACGGCCCGGCCAATGAGCAGTTCTTC. Its protein product is CASSDSEDGPANEQFF.

This clone has a single count. The CDR3 DNA follows: TGTGCCAGCTCACCAACTGCGAATCTAAACACCGGGGAGCTGTTTTTT. Amino acid sequence: CASSPTANLNTGELFF. The chain has TRBV18 and TRBJ2-2; D unclear. CDR1 and CDR2 (germline): KGHSH, LQKENI. This CDR3 region has 16 residues. The germline V and J ends were trimmed by 2 bases and 2 bases, with 12 bases remaining between them.

V and J are TRBV6-5 and TRBJ2-5; D possibly corresponds to TRBD2 (5 bases). Germline V gene data show CDR1 as MNHEY and CDR2 as SVGAGI. V was pared by 0 bases and J by 2 bases, with 7 bases between. CDR3 length: 14 residues. This CDR3 reads CASSYSGRQETQYF. The DNA of the CDR3 is TGTGCCAGCAGTTACTCGGGGAGACAAGAGACCCAGTACTTC.

This clone has at least ten counts. At one end, the junction sequence differs from germline, possibly due to a read error. At the DNA level, this CDR3 is encoded by other sequences in the same sample as well. This chain joins TRBV27 and TRBJ1-2; a weak D match, TRBD1 (5 bases). CDR3 length: 15 amino acids. Per the germline V gene, CDR1 is MNHEY and CDR2 is SMNVEV (reference sequence). The CDR3 bases are TGTGCCAGCAGGTTATCGAACATCGGGGGTGGGGGCTACACCTTC. Amino acids: CASRLSNIGGGGYTF.

The chain employs TRBV7-2 and TRBJ2-3, with 8 bases that match TRBD2. V lost 5 bases and J lost 6; bases outside the gene matches: 10. There are 15 residues in the CDR3. Germline V lookup: CDR1 SGHTA, CDR2 FQGNSA. CDR3 in amino acids: CASSHPGLGWDTQYF. The DNA of the CDR3 is TGTGCCAGCAGCCACCCGGGACTAGGGTGGGATACGCAGTATTTT. Filled out from reference TRBV7-2 and TRBJ2-3, the complete variable domain reads GAGVSQSPSNKVTEKGKDVELRCDPISGHTALYWYRQSLGQGLEFLIYFQGNSAPDKSGLPSDRFSAERTGGSVSTLTIQRTQQEDSAVYLCASSHPGLGWDTQYFGPGTRLTVL.

This clone has ten or more counts. This sample also contains other DNA sequences that code for the same CDR3. The chain joins TRBV9 to TRBJ1-2; D remains ambiguous. CDR3 length: 14 amino acids. The V gene lost 0 bases and the J gene lost 5 bases, with 11 bases spanning the gap. Per the germline V gene, CDR1 is SGDLS and CDR2 is YYNGEE. The CDR3: CASSVESGLYGYTF. For the CDR3, the DNA is TGTGCCAGCAGCGTAGAATCAGGATTATATGGCTACACCTTC.

The chain links TRBV7-2 to TRBJ2-3, with TRBD2 identical over 12 bases. This CDR3 region has 17 residues. V shed 3 bases and J 0 bases; nucleotides not matched to a gene: 4. Germline-derived CDR1 and CDR2 are SGHTA and FQGNSA. CDR3 DNA sequence: TGTGCCAGCAGCTTCAGACTAGCGGGAGCTAGCACAGATACGCAGTATTTT. Translated: CASSFRLAGASTDTQYF.

The J gene is TRBJ2-4, the V gene TRBV4-1, with 9 bases fitting TRBD2. CDR3 size: 14 residues. V dropped 4 bases and J dropped 8; count of bases not matched to a gene: 6. Germline V gene data show CDR1 as MGHRA and CDR2 as YSYEKL. The CDR3 DNA is TGCGCCAGCAGCCCGCAGCGGGAGGTTGACATTCAGTACTTC. Protein product: CASSPQREVDIQYF.

CDR3 DNA sequence: TGTGTCAGAAGCTTATTGGGGTGGACAGGGGTCACCGGGGAGCTGTTTTTT. Its translation is CVRSLLGWTGVTGELFF. The chain employs TRBV7-5 and TRBJ2-2; the listed D gene, TRBD1, was not tested against the DNA. TRBV7-5 is a pseudogene. This CDR3 spans 17 amino acids.